This TCR beta chain was profiled in a study of blood T cell repertoires in COVID-19. As for the study in general: Both acute and convalescent COVID-19 samples were obtained from the United States, Italy and Spain.

This CDR3 comprises 15 residues. Looked up from germline, CDR1 is SGDLS and CDR2 is YYNGEE. V shed 3 bases and J shed 4 bases, with 13 bases lying between them. This study enrolled people aged about 18 to 90 from 20 to 25 US geographic areas. Clinical history as reported by participants underpinned cohort assignment. Resolution of symptoms, clearance, or two negative PCRs was present in recovered Cohort 3 donors. Libraries were prepared by immunoSEQ multiplex PCR; TCRdb keeps only in-frame clonotypes and omits some of them. The table lists about 250,000 clones, 70% to 90% of them singletons. The chain recombines TRBV9 with TRBJ1-4; no firm D call. Sample: PBMCs or T cells enriched from blood (not recorded which). This clonotype was obtained from a man aged 18 to 35 who had recovered from COVID-19. The CDR3 sequence: CASSGRGSYNEKLFF. The DNA of the CDR3 is TGTGCCAGCAGCGGGAGAGGGAGTTATAATGAAAAACTGTTTTTT.